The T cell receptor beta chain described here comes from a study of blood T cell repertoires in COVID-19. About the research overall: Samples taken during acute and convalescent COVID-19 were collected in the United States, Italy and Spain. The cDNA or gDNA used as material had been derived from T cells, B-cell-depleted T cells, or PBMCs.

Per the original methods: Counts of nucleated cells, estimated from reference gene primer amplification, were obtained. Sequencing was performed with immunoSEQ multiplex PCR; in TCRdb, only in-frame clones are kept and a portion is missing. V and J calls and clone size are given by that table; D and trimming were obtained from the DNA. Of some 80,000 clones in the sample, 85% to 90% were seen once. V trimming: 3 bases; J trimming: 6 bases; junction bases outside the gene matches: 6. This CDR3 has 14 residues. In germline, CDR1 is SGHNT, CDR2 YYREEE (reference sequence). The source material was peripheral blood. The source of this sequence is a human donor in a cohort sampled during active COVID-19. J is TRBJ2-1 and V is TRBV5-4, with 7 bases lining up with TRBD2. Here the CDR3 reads CASSSGRSANEQFF. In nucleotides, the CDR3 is TGTGCCAGCAGCTCCGGGAGGAGTGCCAATGAGCAGTTCTTC.